This T cell receptor (beta chain) was sequenced in a study of follicular helper T cells after annual influenza vaccination. TCRB was sequenced at Survey level resolution. The method was immunoSEQ multiplex PCR; TCRdb's version includes in-frame clones alone and lacks a portion of them. This sample has more than 10,000 clones, with 81% found just once. Per the germline V gene, CDR1 is SGHNT and CDR2 is YYREEE (reference sequence). V was cut by 5 bases and J by 1 base, with 9 bases left in between. The CDR3 is 14 residues long. Time point defined: 2014-2015 season, pre-vaccination. The input for sequencing was CXCR5- memory CD4+ T cells sorted from blood, taken on the day of influenza vaccination. The receptor was derived from an adult who received the influenza vaccine. The chain joins TRBV5-4 to TRBJ1-4; D ambiguous. The CDR3 reads CASSFGVTNEKLFF. The CDR3 DNA is TGTGCCAGCAGTTTCGGGGTAACTAATGAAAAACTGTTTTTT.